Presented here are 13 T cell receptor beta chains from one specimen sequenced in a study of T cells in Graves' hyperthyroidism and ophthalmopathy. The investigators amplified TCR beta CDR3 regions from RNA transcripts. When the TCR CDR3 underwent first-round RT-PCR, the HTBI primer set was used. TCRdb called the multiplex PCR reads again in MiXCR, with one record for every CDR3 protein. The sample records hundreds of thousands of distinct CDR3 sequences, more than 20% being singletons. Specimen: blood. These TCRs come from a man between 25 and 39 years old with Graves' ophthalmopathy.

This clonotype has ten or more counts. The V call is TRBV27, the J call TRBJ2-1; 11 nucleotides line up with TRBD2. V gave up 3 bases and J gave up 6 bases; unmatched junction bases: 1. Per the germline V gene, CDR1 is MNHEY and CDR2 is SMNVEV (reference sequence). This CDR3 has 14 amino acids. The CDR3 protein is CASSFGTSGNEQFF. The CDR3 DNA reads as TGTGCCAGCAGTTTCGGGACTAGCGGCAATGAGCAGTTCTTC.

For this clonotype: A much larger clone lies one base from this, so it may be a read error. The chain couples TRBV7-2 to TRBJ1-1; possibly TRBD1 for D (6 bases). Germline CDR1 and CDR2: SGHTA and FQGNSA. CDR3 length: 17 amino acids. V lost 5 bases, J lost 0 bases, and 19 bases lay in between. CDR3: CASSIIQGSDVNTEAFF. In DNA, the CDR3 is TGTGCCAGCAGCATTATACAGGGCTCCGATGTGAACACTGAAGCTTTCTTT.

The J gene is TRBJ2-2, the V gene TRBV9; TRBD2 agrees at 7 bases. The CDR3 consists of 15 residues. Trimming took 1 base from V and 7 from J; bases not matched to a gene: 7. Germline lookup yields CDR1 SGDLS and CDR2 YYNGEE. As DNA, the CDR3 is TGTGCCAGCAGCGTACGCGGGAGTAGCAACGGGGAGCTGTTTTTT. Protein product: CASSVRGSSNGELFF.

The chain joins TRBV4-1 to TRBJ2-1; TRBD2 matches 13 bases. The CDR3 runs 15 residues. CDR1 and CDR2 (germline): MGHRA, YSYEKL. V dropped 7 bases and J dropped 4; count of bases not matched to a gene: 4. The DNA for the CDR3 is TGCGCCAGCACCCCGACTAGCGGGAGGTACAATGAGCAGTTCTTC. This sequence encodes CASTPTSGRYNEQFF.

This clonotype has a handful of counts. The chain recombines TRBV6-1 with TRBJ2-2, with 8 bases fitting TRBD2. This CDR3 comprises 11 residues. Looked up from germline, CDR1 is MNHNS and CDR2 is SASEGT. The CDR3, as DNA: TGTGCAGCGGGAGTCACCGGGGAGCTGTTTTTT. Encoded protein: CAAGVTGELFF.

This clonotype was counted a few times. The germline gene is not matched at one end of the junction; a read error may be the cause. The V call is TRBV6-2 or TRBV6-3, the J call TRBJ2-7; no clear D gene. CDR1 is MNHEY and CDR2 is SVGEGT in the germline V gene. This CDR3 comprises 14 residues. The CDR3 DNA reads as TGTGCCAGCAGGACCTTCGGCACCACCTACAAGCAGTACTTC. The encoded protein is CASRTFGTTYKQYF.

A remark on this clonotype: A read error may explain this, as a much larger clone is one base away. The rearrangement uses TRBV7-2 and TRBJ2-1, with 8 bases that match TRBD1. This CDR3 has 12 residues. In germline, CDR1 is SGHTA, CDR2 FQGNSA. This CDR3 reads CVSSLRQGSQFF. The CDR3 bases are TGTGTCAGCAGCCTCCGACAGGGGAGTCAGTTCTTC.

This clonotype was recorded many times. The chain links TRBV28 to TRBJ1-2; 8 bases are shared with TRBD1. This CDR3 region has 16 residues. Trimming removed 6 bases from V and 6 bases from J; junction bases left unmatched: 15. Germline-derived CDR1 and CDR2 are MDHEN and SYDVKM. CDR3 in amino acids: CASRLLLDRARDGYTF. In nucleotides, the CDR3 is TGTGCCAGCAGGCTCCTATTGGACAGGGCGAGGGATGGCTACACCTTC.

A few counts support this clonotype. The chain recombines TRBV7-2 with TRBJ2-7, with 7 bases matching TRBD2. The ends lost 5 bases at V and 6 bases at J; junction bases unmatched: 10. CDR1 SGHTA and CDR2 FQGNSA come from the germline V gene. This CDR3 has 14 residues. CDR3 DNA sequence: TGTGCCAGCAGCGTGGGAGGGAAGGTTGTCGAGCAGTACTTC. Encoded protein: CASSVGGKVVEQYF.

This clonotype occurred many times. The chain recombines TRBV7-9 with TRBJ2-1; 12 bases align to TRBD2. The CDR3 length is 15 residues. Germline assignment: CDR1 SEHNR and CDR2 FQNEAQ (reference sequence). The J segment lost 7 bases and the V segment lost 4 bases, leaving 5 bases of the junction unmatched. CDR3 coding DNA: TGTGCCAGCAGCTCACCTACTAGCGGGAGGAATGAGCAGTTCTTC. Amino acid sequence: CASSSPTSGRNEQFF.

This clonotype was found many times. This chain links TRBV6-5 with TRBJ2-3; 14 positions agree with TRBD2. The CDR3 contains 17 residues. The germline V gene has CDR1 MNHEY and CDR2 SVGAGI. J was trimmed by 3 bases and V by 2 bases; bases with no gene match: 4. CDR3 residues: CASSYRLAGGPTDTQYF. Here the CDR3 DNA reads TGTGCCAGCAGTTACAGACTAGCGGGAGGGCCTACAGATACGCAGTATTTT.

This clonotype came up a few times. The chain joins TRBV2 to TRBJ2-3; D is perhaps TRBD1 (5 bases). Germline CDR1 reads SNHLY; CDR2 reads FYNNEI. The CDR3 contains 14 residues. This chain's CDR3 is CALGRLLSTDTQYF. Here the CDR3 DNA reads TGTGCTCTGGGGCGGCTGCTTAGCACAGATACGCAGTATTTT. Drawing the rest from reference TRBV2 and TRBJ2-3, the complete variable domain is EPEVTQTPSHQVTQMGQEVILRCVPISNHLYFYWYRQILGQKVEFLVSFYNNEISEKSEIFDDQFSVERPDGSNFTLKIRSTKLEDSAMYFCALGRLLSTDTQYFGPGTRLTVL.

J is TRBJ2-5 and V is TRBV6-2 or TRBV6-3; no clear D. From germline, CDR1 is MNHEY and CDR2 SVGEGT. The CDR3 length is 16 residues. The ends were cut back, 5 bases at V and 2 bases at J, with 18 bases in the middle. CDR3 in amino acids: CASSPTGLETQETQYF. The DNA for the CDR3 is TGTGCCAGCAGTCCTACGGGCCTGGAAACGCAAGAGACCCAGTACTTC.